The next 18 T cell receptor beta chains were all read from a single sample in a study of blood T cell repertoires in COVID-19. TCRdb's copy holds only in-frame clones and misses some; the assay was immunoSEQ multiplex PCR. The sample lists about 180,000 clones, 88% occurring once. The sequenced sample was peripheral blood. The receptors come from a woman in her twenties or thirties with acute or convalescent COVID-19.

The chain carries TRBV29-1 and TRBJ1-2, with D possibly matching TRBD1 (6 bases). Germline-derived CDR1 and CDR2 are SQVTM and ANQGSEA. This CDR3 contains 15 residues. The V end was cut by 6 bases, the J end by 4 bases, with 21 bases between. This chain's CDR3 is CSVLGGDKRSYGYTF. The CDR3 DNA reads TGCAGCGTCCTGGGAGGGGACAAAAGGAGCTATGGCTACACCTTC.

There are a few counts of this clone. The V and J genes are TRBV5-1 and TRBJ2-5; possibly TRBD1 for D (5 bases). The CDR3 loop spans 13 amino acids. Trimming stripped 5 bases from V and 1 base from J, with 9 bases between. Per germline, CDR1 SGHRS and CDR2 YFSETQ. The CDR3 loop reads CASSLTVQETQYF. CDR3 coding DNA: TGCGCCAGCAGTCTGACAGTCCAAGAGACCCAGTACTTC.

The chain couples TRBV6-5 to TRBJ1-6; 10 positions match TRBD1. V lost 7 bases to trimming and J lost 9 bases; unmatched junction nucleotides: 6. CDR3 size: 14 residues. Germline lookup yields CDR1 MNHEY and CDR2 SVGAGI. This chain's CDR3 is CASMRGQGISPLHF. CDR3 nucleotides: TGTGCCAGCATGAGGGGACAGGGGATTTCACCCCTCCACTTT.

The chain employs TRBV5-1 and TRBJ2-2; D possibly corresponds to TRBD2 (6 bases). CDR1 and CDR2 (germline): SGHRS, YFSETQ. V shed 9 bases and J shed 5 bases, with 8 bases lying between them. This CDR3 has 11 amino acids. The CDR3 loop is CAIRGTGELFF. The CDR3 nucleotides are TGCGCCATCCGGGGGACCGGGGAGCTGTTTTTT.

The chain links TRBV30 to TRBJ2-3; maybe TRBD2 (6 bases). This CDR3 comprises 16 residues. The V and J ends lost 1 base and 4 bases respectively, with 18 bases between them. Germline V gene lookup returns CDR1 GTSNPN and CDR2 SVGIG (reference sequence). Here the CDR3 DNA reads TGTGCCTGGAGTGGGTCGGTGGGAGGAGGCGCAGATACGCAGTATTTT. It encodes CAWSGSVGGGADTQYF.

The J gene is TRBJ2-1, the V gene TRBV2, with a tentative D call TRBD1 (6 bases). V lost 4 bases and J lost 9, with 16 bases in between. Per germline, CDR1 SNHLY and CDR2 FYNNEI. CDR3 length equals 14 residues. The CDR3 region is CASSVGYRDVEQFF. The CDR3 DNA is TGTGCCAGCAGTGTAGGGTACAGGGACGTTGAGCAGTTCTTC.

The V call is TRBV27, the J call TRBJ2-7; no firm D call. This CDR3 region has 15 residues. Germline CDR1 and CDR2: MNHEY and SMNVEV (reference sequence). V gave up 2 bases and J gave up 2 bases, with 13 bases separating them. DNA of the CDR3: TGTGCCAGCAGTTTACACCCGCTACTCCCCTACGAGCAGTACTTC. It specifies CASSLHPLLPYEQYF.

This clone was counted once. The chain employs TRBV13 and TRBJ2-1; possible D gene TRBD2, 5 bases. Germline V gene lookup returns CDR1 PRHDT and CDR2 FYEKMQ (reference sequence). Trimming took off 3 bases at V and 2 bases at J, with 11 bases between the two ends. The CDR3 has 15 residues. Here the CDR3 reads CASSLDGKTYNEQFF. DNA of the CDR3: TGTGCCAGCAGCTTGGACGGGAAGACCTACAATGAGCAGTTCTTC.

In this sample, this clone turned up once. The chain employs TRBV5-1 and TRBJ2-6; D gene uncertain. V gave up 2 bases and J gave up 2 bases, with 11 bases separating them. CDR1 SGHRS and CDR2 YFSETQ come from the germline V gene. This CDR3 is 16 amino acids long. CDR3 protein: CASSFGAIAGANVLTF. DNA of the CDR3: TGCGCCAGCAGCTTCGGTGCAATCGCTGGGGCCAACGTCCTGACTTTC.

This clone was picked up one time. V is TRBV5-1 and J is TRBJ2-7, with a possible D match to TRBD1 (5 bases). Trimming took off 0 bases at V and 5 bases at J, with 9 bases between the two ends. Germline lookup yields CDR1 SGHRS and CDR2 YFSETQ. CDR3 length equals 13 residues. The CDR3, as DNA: TGCGCCAGCAGCTTGGAATTGGGGCACGAGCAGTACTTC. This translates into CASSLELGHEQYF. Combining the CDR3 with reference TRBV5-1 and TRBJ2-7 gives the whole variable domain KAGVTQTPRYLIKTRGQQVTLSCSPISGHRSVSWYQQTPGQGLQFLFEYFSETQRNKGNFPGRFSGRQFSNSRSEMNVSTLELGDSALYLCASSLELGHEQYFGPGTRLTVT.

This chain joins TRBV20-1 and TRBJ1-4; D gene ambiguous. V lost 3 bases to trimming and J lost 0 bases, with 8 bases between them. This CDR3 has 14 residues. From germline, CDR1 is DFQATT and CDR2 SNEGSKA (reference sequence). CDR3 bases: TGCAGTGCTAGTGGCGGGGCAACTAATGAAAAACTGTTTTTT. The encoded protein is CSASGGATNEKLFF.

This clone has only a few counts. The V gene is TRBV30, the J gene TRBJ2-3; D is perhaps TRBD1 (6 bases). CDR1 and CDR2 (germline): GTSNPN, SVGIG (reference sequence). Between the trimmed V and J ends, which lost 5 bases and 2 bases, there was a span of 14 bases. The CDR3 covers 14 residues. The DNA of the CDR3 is TGTGCCTGGGCCCCCTGGGGGCTCACAGATACGCAGTATTTT. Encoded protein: CAWAPWGLTDTQYF.

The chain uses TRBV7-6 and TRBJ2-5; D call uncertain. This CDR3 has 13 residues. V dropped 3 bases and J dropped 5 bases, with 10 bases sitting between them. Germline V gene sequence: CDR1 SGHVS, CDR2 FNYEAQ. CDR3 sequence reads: CASSFSGSETQYF. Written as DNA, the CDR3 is TGTGCCAGCAGCTTCTCCGGTTCGGAGACCCAGTACTTC.

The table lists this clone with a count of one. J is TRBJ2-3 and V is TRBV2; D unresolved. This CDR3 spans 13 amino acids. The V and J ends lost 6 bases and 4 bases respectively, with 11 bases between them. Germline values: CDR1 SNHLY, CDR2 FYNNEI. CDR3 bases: TGTGCCAGCAGACTCCTACGGGCAGATACGCAGTATTTT. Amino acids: CASRLLRADTQYF.

DNA of the CDR3: TGTGCCACCAGTGATCCCCGACCGACAGGGAAGTCCTACAATGAGCAGTTCTTC. This gives the protein CATSDPRPTGKSYNEQFF. The chain has TRBV24-1 and TRBJ2-1; 7 bases agree with TRBD1. The CDR3 has 18 residues. The germline gives CDR1 KGHDR, CDR2 SFDVKD. The V gene end was trimmed by 3 bases and the J gene end by 1 base; junction bases not matched to a gene: 11.

CDR3 loop: CACTGTGEQYF. CDR3 in DNA: TGTGCCTGTACAGGGACGGGCGAGCAGTACTTC. The rearrangement links TRBV30 to TRBJ2-7; possible D gene TRBD1, 6 bases. The CDR3 is made up of 11 amino acids. Trimming pared 6 bases from V and 6 bases from J, leaving 12 bases between. Per germline, CDR1 GTSNPN and CDR2 SVGIG (reference sequence).

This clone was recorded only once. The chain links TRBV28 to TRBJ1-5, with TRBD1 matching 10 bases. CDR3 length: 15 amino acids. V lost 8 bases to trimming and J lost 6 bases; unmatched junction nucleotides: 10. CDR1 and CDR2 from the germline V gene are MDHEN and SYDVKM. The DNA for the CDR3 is TGTGCCAGCGGCACCTCCGGGACAGGGGTTCAGCCCCAGCATTTT. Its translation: CASGTSGTGVQPQHF.

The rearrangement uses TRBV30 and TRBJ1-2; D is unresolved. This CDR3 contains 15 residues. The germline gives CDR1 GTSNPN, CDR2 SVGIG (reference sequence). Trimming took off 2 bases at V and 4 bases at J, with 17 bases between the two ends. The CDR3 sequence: CAWSIGGSLTYGYTF. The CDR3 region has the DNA TGTGCCTGGAGTATAGGCGGGAGTCTAACCTATGGCTACACCTTC.